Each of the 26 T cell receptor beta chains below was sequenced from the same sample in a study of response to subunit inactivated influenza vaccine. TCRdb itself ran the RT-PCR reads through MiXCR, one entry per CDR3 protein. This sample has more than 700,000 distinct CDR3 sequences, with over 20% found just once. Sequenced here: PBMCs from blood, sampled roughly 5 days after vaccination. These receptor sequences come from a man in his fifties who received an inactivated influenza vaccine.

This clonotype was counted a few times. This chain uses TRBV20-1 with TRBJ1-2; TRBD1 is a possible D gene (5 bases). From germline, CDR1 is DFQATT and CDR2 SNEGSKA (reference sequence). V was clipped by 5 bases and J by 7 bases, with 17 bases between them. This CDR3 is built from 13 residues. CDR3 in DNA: TGCAGTGCTGGCGACAGTTTGCGGGCTGGCTACACCTTC. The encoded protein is CSAGDSLRAGYTF.

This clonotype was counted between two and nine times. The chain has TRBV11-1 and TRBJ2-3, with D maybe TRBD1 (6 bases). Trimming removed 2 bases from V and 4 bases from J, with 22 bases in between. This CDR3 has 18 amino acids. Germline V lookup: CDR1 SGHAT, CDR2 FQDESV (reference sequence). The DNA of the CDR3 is TGTGCCAGCAGCTTAAACTCATTATGGAGCAGGGGAGCAGATACGCAGTATTTT. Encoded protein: CASSLNSLWSRGADTQYF. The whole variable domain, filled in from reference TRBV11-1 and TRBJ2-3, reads EAEVAQSPRYKITEKSQAVAFWCDPISGHATLYWYRQILGQGPELLVQFQDESVVDDSQLPKDRFSAERLKGVDSTLKIQPAELGDSAMYLCASSLNSLWSRGADTQYFGPGTRLTVL.

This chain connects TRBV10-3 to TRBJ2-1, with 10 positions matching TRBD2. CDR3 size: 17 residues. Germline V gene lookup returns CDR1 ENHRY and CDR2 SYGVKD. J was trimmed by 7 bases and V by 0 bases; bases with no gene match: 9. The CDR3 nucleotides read TGTGCCATCAGTGAGTCGACTCCAGCGGGAGGGAGGAATGAGCAGTTCTTC. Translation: CAISESTPAGGRNEQFF.

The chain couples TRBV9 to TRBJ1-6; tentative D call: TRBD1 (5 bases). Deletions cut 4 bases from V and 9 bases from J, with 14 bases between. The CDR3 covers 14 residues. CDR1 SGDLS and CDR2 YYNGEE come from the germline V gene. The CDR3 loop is CASSSTSGFSPLHF. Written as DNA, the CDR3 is TGTGCCAGCAGCTCGACCTCAGGGTTTTCACCCCTCCACTTT.

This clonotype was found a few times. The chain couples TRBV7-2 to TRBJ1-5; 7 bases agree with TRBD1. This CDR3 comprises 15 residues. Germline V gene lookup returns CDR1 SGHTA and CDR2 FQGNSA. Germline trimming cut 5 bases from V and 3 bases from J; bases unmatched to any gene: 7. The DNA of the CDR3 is TGTGCCAGCAGCGCCGAGACAGGGACCAATCAGCCCCAGCATTTT. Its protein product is CASSAETGTNQPQHF.

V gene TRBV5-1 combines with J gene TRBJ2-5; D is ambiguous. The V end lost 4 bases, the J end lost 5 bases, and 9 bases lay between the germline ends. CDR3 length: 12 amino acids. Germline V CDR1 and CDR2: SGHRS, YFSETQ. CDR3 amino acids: CASSGNWETQYF. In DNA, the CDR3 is TGCGCCAGCAGCGGGAACTGGGAGACCCAGTACTTC.

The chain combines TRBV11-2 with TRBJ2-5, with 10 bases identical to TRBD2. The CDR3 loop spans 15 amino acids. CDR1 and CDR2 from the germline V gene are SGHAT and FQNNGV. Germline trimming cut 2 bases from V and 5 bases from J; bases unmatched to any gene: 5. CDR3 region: CASSLLAGATETQYF. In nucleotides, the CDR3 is TGTGCCAGCAGCTTACTAGCGGGGGCAACGGAGACCCAGTACTTC. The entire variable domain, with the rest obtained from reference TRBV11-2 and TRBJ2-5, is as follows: EAGVAQSPRYKIIEKRQSVAFWCNPISGHATLYWYQQILGQGPKLLIQFQNNGVVDDSQLPKDRFSAERLKGVDSTLKIQPAKLEDSAVYLCASSLLAGATETQYFGPGTRLLVL.

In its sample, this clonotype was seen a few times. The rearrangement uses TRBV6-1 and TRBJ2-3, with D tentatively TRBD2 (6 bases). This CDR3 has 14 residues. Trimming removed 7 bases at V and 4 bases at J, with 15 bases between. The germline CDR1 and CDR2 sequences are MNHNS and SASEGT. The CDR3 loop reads CASTSGGRSDTQYF. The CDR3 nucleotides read TGTGCCAGCACCTCTGGAGGGCGGTCAGATACGCAGTATTTT.

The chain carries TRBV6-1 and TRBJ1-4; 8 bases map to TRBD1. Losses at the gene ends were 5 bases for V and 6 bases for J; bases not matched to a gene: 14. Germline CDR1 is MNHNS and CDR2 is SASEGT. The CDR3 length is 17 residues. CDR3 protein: CASSPSSPDRVDEKLFF. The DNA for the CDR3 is TGTGCCAGCAGTCCATCGTCACCGGACAGGGTGGATGAAAAACTGTTTTTT.

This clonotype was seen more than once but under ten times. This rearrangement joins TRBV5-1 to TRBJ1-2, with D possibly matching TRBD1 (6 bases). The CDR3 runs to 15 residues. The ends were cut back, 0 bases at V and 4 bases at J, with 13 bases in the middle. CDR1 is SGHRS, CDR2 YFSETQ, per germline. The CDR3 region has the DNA TGCGCCAGCAGCTTGGAAGATGGGGGCAGCTATGGCTACACCTTC. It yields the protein CASSLEDGGSYGYTF.

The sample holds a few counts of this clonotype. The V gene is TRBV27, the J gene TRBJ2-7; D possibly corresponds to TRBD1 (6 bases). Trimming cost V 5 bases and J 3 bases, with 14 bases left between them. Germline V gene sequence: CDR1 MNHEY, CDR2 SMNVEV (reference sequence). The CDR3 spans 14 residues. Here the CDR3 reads CASSAGVKGYEQYF. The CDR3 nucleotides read TGTGCCAGCAGTGCAGGGGTTAAGGGCTACGAGCAGTACTTC.

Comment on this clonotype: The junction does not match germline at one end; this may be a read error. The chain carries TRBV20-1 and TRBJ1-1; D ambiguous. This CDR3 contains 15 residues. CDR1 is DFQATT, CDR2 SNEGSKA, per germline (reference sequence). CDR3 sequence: CTARDYYGGNTEAFF. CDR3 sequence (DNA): TGCACTGCTAGAGATTATTACGGCGGGAACACTGAAGCTTTCTTT.

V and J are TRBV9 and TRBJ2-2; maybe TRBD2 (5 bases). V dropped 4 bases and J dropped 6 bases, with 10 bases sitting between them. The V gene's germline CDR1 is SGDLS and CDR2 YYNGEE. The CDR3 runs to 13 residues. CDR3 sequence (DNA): TGTGCCAGCAGCCGAGGAGGAGCCGGGGAGCTGTTTTTT. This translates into CASSRGGAGELFF.

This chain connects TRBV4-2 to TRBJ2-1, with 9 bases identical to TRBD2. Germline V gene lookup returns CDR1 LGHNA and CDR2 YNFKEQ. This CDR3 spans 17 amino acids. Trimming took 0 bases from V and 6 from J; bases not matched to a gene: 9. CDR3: CASSQDWRGLAANEQFF. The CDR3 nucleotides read TGTGCCAGCAGCCAAGACTGGAGGGGACTAGCCGCCAATGAGCAGTTCTTC.

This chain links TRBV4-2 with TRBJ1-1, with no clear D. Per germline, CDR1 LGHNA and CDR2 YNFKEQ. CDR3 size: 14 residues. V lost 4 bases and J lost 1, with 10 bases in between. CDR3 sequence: CASSRQRANTEAFF. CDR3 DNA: TGTGCCAGCAGCCGTCAGAGGGCGAACACTGAAGCTTTCTTT.

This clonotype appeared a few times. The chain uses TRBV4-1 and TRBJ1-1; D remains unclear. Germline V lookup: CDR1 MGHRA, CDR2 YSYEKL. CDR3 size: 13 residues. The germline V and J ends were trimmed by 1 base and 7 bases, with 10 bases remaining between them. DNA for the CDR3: TGCGCCAGCAGCCAAGTTGACGAAATTGAAGCTTTCTTT. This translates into CASSQVDEIEAFF.

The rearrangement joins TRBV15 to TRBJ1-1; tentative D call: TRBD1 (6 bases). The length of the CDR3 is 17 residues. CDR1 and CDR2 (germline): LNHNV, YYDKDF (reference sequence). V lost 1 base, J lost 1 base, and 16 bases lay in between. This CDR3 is CATSRGGAGGPNTEAFF. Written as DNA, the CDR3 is TGTGCCACCAGCAGAGGGGGGGCAGGAGGACCGAACACTGAAGCTTTCTTT.

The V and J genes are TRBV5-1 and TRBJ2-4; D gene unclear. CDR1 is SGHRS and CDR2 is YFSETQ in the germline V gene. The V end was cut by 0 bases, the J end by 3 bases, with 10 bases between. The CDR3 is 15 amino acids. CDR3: CASSLAWELKNIQYF. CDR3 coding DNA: TGCGCCAGCAGCTTGGCCTGGGAACTCAAAAACATTCAGTACTTC.

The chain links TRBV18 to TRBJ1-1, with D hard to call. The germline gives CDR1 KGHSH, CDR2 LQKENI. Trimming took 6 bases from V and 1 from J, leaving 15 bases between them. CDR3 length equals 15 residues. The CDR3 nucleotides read TGTGCCAGCTCCCACACCCCTACAGCGAACACTGAAGCTTTCTTT. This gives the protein CASSHTPTANTEAFF.

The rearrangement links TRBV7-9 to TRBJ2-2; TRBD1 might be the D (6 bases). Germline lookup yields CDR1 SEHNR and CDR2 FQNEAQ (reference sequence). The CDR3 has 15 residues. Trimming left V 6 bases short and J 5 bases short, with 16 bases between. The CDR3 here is CASRTGTSITGELFF. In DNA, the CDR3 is TGTGCCAGCAGAACCGGGACATCAATAACCGGGGAGCTGTTTTTT.

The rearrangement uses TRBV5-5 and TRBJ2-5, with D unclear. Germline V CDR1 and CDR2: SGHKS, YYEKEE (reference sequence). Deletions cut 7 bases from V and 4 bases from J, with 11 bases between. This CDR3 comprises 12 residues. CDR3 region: CASRLMGETQYF. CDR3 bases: TGTGCCAGCCGACTCATGGGAGAGACCCAGTACTTC.

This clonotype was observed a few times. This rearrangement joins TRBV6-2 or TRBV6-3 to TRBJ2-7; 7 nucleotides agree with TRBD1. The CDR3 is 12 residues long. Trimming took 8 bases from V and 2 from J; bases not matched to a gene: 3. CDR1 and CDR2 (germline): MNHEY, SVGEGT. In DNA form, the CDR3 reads TGTGCCAGCCGGGACAGACCCTACGAGCAGTACTTC. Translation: CASRDRPYEQYF.

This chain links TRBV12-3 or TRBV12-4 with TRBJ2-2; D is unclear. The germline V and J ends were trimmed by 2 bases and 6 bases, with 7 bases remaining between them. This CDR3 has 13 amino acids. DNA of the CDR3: TGTGCCAGCAGTTTACTAGGTCCCGGGGAGCTGTTTTTT. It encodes CASSLLGPGELFF.

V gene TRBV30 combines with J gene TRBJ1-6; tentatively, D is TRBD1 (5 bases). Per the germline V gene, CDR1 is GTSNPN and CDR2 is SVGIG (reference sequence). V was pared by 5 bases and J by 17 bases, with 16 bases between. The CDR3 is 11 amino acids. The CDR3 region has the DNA TGTGCCTGGGGCGGGACCGCCCGGATCCACTTT. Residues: CAWGGTARIHF.

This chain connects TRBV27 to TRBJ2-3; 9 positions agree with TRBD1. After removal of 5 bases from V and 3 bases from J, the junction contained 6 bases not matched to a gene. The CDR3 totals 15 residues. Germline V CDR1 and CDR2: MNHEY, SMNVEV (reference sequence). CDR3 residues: CASSKRDRETDTQYF. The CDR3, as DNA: TGTGCCAGCAGTAAAAGGGACAGGGAAACAGATACGCAGTATTTT.

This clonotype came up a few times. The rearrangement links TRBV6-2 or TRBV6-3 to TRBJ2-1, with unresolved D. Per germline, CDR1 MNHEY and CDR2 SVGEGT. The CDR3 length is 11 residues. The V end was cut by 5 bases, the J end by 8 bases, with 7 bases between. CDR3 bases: TGTGCCAGCAGTCAACAGTATGAGCAGTTCTTC. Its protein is CASSQQYEQFF.